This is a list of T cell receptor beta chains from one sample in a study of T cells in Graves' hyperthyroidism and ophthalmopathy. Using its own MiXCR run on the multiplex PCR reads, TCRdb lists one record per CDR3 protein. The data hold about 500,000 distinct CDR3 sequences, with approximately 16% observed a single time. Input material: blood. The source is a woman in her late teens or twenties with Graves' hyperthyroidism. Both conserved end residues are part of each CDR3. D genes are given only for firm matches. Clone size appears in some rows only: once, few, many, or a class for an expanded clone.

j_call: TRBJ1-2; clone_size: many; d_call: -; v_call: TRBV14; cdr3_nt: TGTGCCAGCAGCCAAGGCAGGCGGTCCCCTGAGGGCTACACCTTC; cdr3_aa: CASSQGRRSPEGYTF
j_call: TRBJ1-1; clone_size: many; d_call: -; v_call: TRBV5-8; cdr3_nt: TGTGCCAGCACCTCCGCAGGGTTCTCTGAAGCTTTCTTT; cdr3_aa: CASTSAGFSEAFF
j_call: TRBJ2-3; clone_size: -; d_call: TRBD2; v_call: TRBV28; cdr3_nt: TGTGCCAGCAGTATAGCGGGAGCGGTCACAGATACGCAGTATTTT; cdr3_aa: CASSIAGAVTDTQYF
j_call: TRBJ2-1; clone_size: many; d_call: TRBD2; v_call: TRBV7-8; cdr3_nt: TGTGCCAGCAGAATGGGACTAGCGGAGGCTAATGAGCAGTTCTTC; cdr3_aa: CASRMGLAEANEQFF
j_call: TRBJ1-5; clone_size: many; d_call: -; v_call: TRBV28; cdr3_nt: TGTGCCAGCAGTCCCAGAGGGGCGGGTAATCAGCCCCAGCATTTT; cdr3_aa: CASSPRGAGNQPQHF
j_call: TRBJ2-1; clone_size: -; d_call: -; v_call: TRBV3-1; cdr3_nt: TGTGCCAGCGGGGGGATAGACAATGAGCGGTTCTTC; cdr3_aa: CASGGIDNERFF
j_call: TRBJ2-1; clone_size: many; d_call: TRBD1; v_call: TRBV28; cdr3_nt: TGTGCCAGCAGTCCGACAGGGGTTACCTACAATGAGCAGTTCTTC; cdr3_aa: CASSPTGVTYNEQFF
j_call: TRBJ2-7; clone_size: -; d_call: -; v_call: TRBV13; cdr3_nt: TGTGCCAGCAGCTTGGGCCAGCACTCCTACGAGCAGTACTTC; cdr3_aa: CASSLGQHSYEQYF
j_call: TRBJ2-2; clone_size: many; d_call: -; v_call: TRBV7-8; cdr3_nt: TGTGCCAGCAGCACGGACCTATACACCGGGGAGCTGTTTTTT; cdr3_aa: CASSTDLYTGELFF
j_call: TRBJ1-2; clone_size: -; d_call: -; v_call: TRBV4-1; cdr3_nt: TGCGCCAGCAGCCAAGAGGGCAGGGCCTATGGCTACACCTTC; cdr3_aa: CASSQEGRAYGYTF
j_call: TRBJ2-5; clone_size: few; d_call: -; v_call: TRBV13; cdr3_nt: TGTGCCAGCAGCTCTGGGACCGGTGGGACCCAGTACTTC; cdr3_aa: CASSSGTGGTQYF
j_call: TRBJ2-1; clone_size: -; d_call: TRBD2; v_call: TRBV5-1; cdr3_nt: TGCGCCAGCAGCTTGGGTGTAGCGGGGGGCAACTCCTACAATGAGCAGTTCTTC; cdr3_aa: CASSLGVAGGNSYNEQFF
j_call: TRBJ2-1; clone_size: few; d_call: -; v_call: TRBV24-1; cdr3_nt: TGTGCCACCCAAACAGCGTTAAATGAGCAGTTCTTC; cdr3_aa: CATQTALNEQFF
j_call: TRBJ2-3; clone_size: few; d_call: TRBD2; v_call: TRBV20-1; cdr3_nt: TGCAGTGCTACCCCCGGGACTAGCGGGGGGGATACGCAGTATTTT; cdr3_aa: CSATPGTSGGDTQYF